This is a list of T cell receptor beta chains from one sample in a study of control samples from healthy donors and cancer patients. The table came from immunoSEQ multiplex PCR; TCRdb's copy has only in-frame clones and leaves some out. The profile shows around 140,000 clones, around 92% of them singletons. Sequencing used blood. The receptors derive from a man aged 30-40 years in good health. Both conserved end residues are part of each CDR3. D genes are given only for firm matches. Clone size appears in some rows only: once, few, many, or a class for an expanded clone.

16,TRBJ1-6,-,-,TRBV7-2,TGTGCCAGCAGCTTAGATCGGGCGGTGGGGAATTCACCCCTCCACTTT,CASSLDRAVGNSPLHF
12,TRBJ1-1,-,-,TRBV12-3/TRBV12-4,TGTGCCAGCAGACCCGGATACACTGAAGCTTTCTTT,CASRPGYTEAFF
12,TRBJ2-7,-,few,TRBV30,TGTGCCTGGAGTGGATTCCACTACGAGCAGTACTTC,CAWSGFHYEQYF
13,TRBJ1-2,-,-,TRBV27,TGTGCCAGCAGTTTATCCCGGGTGAATGGCTACACCTTC,CASSLSRVNGYTF
14,TRBJ1-6,-,-,TRBV27,TGTGCCAGCAGTTTACACAGGGTGGATTCACCCCTCCACTTT,CASSLHRVDSPLHF
15,TRBJ1-1,-,few,TRBV10-3,TGTGCCATCAGGACTCCCGGGACAAAGAACACTGAAGCTTTCTTT,CAIRTPGTKNTEAFF
13,TRBJ2-2,-,-,TRBV28,TGTGCCAGCACCTACAGGTCAACCGGGGAGCTGTTTTTT,CASTYRSTGELFF
11,TRBJ1-2,-,-,TRBV9,TGTGCCAGCAGCGCGATCTATGGCTACACCTTC,CASSAIYGYTF
15,TRBJ2-7,TRBD1,-,TRBV6-5,TGTGCCAGCAGTTCGTTAGGGGGCCGCTCCTACGAGCAGTACTTC,CASSSLGGRSYEQYF
13,TRBJ1-1,-,-,TRBV2,TGTGCCAGCACACAGGATTCGAACACTGAAGCTTTCTTT,CASTQDSNTEAFF
13,TRBJ1-2,-,-,TRBV2,TGTGCCAGCAGTGACCCAATCCTCTATGGCTACACCTTC,CASSDPILYGYTF
13,TRBJ2-7,-,-,TRBV7-9,TGTGCCAGCAGCTCGACAGAAACCCACGAGCAGTACTTC,CASSSTETHEQYF
14,TRBJ1-1,-,-,TRBV24-1,TGTGCCACCAGTGATCAGGAGTCAGGGGAGGGGGCTTTCTTT,CATSDQESGEGAFF
14,TRBJ2-7,-,-,TRBV5-4,TGTGCCAGCAGCTTGGGGACAGGGACTAGGGAGCAGTACTTC,CASSLGTGTREQYF
15,TRBJ1-5,TRBD1,-,TRBV7-9,TGTGCCAGCAGCGCGACAGGGGTTAGCAATCAGCCCCAGCATTTT,CASSATGVSNQPQHF
12,TRBJ1-5,-,-,TRBV2,TGTGCCAGCAATCACCCCAATCAGCCCCAGCATTTT,CASNHPNQPQHF
14,TRBJ1-6,-,-,TRBV28,TGTGCCAGCAGGGCAGGGGCATATAATTCACCCCTCCACTTT,CASRAGAYNSPLHF
11,TRBJ2-7,-,-,TRBV3-1/TRBV3-2,TGTGCCAGCAGCGAGGGAAACGAGCAGTACTTC,CASSEGNEQYF
11,TRBJ2-7,-,-,TRBV21-1,TGTGCCAGCAGCAAAGGGGACGAGCAGTACTTC,CASSKGDEQYF
14,TRBJ1-2,-,-,TRBV7-2,TGTGCCAGCAGCTTAGGCCCGACGGGCTATGGCTACACCTTC,CASSLGPTGYGYTF